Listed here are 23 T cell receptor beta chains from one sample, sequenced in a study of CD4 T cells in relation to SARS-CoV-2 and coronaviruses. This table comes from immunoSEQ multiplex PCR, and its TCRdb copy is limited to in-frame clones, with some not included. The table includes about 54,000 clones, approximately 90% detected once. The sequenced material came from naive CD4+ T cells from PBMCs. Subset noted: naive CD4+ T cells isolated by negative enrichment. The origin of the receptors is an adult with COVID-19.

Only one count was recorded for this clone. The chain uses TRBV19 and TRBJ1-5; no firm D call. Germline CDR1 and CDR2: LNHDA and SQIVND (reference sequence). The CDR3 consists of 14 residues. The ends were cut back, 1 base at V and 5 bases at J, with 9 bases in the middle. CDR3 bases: TGTGCCAGTAGTATAGGCCCCCCAGATCAGCCCCAGCATTTT. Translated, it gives CASSIGPPDQPQHF.

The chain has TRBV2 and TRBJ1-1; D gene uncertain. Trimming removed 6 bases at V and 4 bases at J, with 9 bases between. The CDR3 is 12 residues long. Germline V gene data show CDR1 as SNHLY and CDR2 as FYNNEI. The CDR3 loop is CASRPWGTEAFF. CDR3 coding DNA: TGTGCCAGCAGACCGTGGGGCACTGAAGCTTTCTTT.

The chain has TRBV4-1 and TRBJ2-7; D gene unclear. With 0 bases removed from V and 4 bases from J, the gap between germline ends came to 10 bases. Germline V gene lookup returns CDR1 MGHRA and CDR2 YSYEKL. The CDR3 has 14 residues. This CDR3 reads CASSQDQEGYEQYF. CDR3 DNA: TGCGCCAGCAGCCAAGATCAGGAAGGTTACGAGCAGTACTTC.

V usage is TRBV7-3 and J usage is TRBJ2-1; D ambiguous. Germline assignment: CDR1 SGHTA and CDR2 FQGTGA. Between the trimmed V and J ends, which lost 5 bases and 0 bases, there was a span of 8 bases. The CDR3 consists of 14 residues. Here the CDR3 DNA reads TGTGCCAGCAGCGCCATGAGCTCCTACAATGAGCAGTTCTTC. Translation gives CASSAMSSYNEQFF.

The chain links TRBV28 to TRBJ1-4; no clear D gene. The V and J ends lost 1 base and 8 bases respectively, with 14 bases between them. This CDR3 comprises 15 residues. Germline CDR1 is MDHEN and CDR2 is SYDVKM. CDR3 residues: CASSLLGGVDEKLFF. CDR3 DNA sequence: TGTGCCAGCAGTTTATTAGGTGGGGTAGACGAAAAACTGTTTTTT. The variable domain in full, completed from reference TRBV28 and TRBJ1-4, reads DVKVTQSSRYLVKRTGEKVFLECVQDMDHENMFWYRQDPGLGLRLIYFSYDVKMKEKGDIPEGYSVSREKKERFSLILESASTNQTSMYLCASSLLGGVDEKLFFGSGTQLSVL.

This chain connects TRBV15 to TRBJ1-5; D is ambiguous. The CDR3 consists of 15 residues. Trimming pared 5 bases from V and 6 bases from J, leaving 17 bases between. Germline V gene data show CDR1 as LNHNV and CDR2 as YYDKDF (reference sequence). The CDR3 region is CATSWSLSLGQPQHF. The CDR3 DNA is TGTGCCACCAGCTGGAGCCTATCCCTCGGTCAGCCCCAGCATTTT.

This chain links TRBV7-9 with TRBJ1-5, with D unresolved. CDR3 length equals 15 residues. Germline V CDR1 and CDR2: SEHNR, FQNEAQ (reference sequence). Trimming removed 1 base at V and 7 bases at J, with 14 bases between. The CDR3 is CASSLEGSLSQPQHF. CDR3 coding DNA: TGTGCCAGCAGCTTAGAAGGGAGTCTATCCCAGCCCCAGCATTTT.

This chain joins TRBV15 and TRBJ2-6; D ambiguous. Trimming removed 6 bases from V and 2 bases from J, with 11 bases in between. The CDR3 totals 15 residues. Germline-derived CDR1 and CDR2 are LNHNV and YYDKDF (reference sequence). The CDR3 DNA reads TGTGCCACCAGTTCCGCCCGAACTGGGGCCAACGTCCTGACTTTC. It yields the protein CATSSARTGANVLTF.

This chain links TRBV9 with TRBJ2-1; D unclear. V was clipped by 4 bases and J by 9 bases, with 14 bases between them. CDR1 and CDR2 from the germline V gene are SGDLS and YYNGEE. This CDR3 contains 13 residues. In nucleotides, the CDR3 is TGTGCCAGCAGCTCACTGGGCATGAGTGAGCAGTTCTTC. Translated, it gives CASSSLGMSEQFF.

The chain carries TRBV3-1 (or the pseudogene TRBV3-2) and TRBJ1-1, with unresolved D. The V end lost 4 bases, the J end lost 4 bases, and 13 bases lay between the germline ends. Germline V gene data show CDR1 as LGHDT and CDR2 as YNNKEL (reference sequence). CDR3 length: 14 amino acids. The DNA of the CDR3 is TGTGCCAGCAGCCTACCGGGGAGGGCCACTGAAGCTTTCTTT. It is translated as CASSLPGRATEAFF.

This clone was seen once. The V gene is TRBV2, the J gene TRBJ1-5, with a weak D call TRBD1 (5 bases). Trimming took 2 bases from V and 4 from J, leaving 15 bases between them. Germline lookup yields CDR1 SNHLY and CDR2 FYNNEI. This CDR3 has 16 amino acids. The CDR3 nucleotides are TGTGCCAGCAGTGAATTTAGGCAGGGCTCGAATCAGCCCCAGCATTTT. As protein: CASSEFRQGSNQPQHF.

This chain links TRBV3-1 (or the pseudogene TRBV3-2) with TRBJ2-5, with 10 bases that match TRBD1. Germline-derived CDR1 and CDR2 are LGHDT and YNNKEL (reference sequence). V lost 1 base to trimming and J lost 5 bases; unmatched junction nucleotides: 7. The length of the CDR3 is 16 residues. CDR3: CASSQAGTGAGETQYF. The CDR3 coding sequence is TGTGCCAGCAGCCAAGCCGGGACAGGGGCCGGGGAGACCCAGTACTTC.

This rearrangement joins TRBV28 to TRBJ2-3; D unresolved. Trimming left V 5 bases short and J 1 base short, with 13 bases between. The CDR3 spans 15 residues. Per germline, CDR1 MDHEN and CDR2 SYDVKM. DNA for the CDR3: TGTGCCAGCAGTCCCCATAACCTAGGCACAGATACGCAGTATTTT. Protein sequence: CASSPHNLGTDTQYF. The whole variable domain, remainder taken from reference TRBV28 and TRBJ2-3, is DVKVTQSSRYLVKRTGEKVFLECVQDMDHENMFWYRQDPGLGLRLIYFSYDVKMKEKGDIPEGYSVSREKKERFSLILESASTNQTSMYLCASSPHNLGTDTQYFGPGTRLTVL.

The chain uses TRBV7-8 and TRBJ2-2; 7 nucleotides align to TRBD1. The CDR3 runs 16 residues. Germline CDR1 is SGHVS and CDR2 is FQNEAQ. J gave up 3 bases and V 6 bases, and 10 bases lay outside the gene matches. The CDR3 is CASRGYRGRDTGELFF. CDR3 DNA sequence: TGTGCCAGCAGGGGTTACAGGGGACGGGACACCGGGGAGCTGTTTTTT. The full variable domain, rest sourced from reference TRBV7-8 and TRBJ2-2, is GAGVSQSPRYKVAKRGQDVALRCDPISGHVSLFWYQQALGQGPEFLTYFQNEAQLDKSGLPSDRFFAERPEGSVSTLKIQRTQQEDSAVYLCASRGYRGRDTGELFFGEGSRLTVL.

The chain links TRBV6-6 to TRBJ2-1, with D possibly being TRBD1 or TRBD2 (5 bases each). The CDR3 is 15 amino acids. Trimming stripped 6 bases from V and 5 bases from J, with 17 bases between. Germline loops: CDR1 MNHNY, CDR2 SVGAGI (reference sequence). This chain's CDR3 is CASSRPTRGDNEQFF. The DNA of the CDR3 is TGTGCCAGCAGCCGACCAACCAGAGGGGACAATGAGCAGTTCTTC.

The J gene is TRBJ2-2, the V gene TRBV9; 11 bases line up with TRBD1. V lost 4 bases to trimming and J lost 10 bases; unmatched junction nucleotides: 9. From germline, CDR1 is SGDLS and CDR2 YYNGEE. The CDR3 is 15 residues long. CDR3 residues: CASSRDRGTSEELFF. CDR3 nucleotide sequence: TGTGCCAGCAGCCGGGACAGGGGGACATCCGAGGAGCTGTTTTTT.

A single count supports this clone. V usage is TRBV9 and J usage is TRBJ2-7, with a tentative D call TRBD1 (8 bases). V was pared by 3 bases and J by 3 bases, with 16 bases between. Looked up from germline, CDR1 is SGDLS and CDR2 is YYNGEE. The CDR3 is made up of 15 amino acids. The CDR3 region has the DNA TGTGCCAGCAGCGAGGGGGGGACAGGTATCTACGAGCAGTACTTC. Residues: CASSEGGTGIYEQYF.

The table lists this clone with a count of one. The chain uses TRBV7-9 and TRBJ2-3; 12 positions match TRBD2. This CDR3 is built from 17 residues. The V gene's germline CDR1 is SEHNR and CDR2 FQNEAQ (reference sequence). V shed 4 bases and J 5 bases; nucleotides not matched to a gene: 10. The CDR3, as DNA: TGTGCCAGCAGCTACTTACTGCTAGCGGGAGGGGGAGATACGCAGTATTTT. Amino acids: CASSYLLLAGGGDTQYF. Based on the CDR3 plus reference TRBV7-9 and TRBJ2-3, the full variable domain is DTGVSQNPRHKITKRGQNVTFRCDPISEHNRLYWYRQTLGQGPEFLTYFQNEAQLEKSRLLSDRFSAERPKGSFSTLEIQRTEQGDSAMYLCASSYLLLAGGGDTQYFGPGTRLTVL.

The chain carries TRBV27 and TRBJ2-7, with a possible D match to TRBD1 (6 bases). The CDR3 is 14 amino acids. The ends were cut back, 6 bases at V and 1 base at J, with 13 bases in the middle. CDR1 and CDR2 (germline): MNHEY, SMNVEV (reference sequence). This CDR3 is CASRNRVGSYEQYF. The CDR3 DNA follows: TGTGCCAGCAGAAACAGGGTAGGGTCCTACGAGCAGTACTTC.

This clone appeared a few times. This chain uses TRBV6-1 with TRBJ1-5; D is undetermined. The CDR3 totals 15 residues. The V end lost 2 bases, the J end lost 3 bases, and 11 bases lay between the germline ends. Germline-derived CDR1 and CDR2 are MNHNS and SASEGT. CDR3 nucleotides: TGTGCCAGCAGTGAAAATAGGGCCCCCAATCAGCCCCAGCATTTT. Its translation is CASSENRAPNQPQHF.

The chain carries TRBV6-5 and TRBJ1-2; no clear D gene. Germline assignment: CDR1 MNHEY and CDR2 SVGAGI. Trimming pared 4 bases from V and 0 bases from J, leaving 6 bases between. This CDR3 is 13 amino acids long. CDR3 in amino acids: CASSLVSNYGYTF. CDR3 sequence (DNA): TGTGCCAGCAGTTTAGTGTCTAACTATGGCTACACCTTC.

CDR3 DNA sequence: TGTGCCAGCAGCGTGCTGGCGGAGCACACCGGGGAGCTGTTTTTT. Its protein is CASSVLAEHTGELFF. The genes are TRBV5-4 and TRBJ2-2; D is ambiguous. The CDR3 has 15 amino acids. Germline V gene lookup returns CDR1 SGHNT and CDR2 YYREEE (reference sequence). The V end was cut by 4 bases, the J end by 3 bases, with 13 bases between.

CDR3 residues: CSASAAFGQHF. DNA for the CDR3: TGCAGTGCTAGTGCGGCGTTCGGCCAGCATTTT. The gene calls are TRBV20-1 and TRBJ1-5; D is undetermined. The CDR3 has 11 amino acids. CDR1 is DFQATT, CDR2 SNEGSKA, per germline (reference sequence). V lost 3 bases and J 12 bases, leaving 12 bases between the germline ends.